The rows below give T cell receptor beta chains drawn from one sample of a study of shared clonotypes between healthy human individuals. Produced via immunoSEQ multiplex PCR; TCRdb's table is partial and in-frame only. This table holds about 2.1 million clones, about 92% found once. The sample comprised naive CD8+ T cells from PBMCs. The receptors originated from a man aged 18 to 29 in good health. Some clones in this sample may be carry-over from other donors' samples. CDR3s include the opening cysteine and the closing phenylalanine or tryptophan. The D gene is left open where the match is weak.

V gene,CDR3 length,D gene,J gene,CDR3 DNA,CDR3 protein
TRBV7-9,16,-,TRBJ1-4,TGTGCCAGCAGCTTAGCGTTGGCAGGATATAATGAAAAACTGTTTTTT,CASSLALAGYNEKLFF
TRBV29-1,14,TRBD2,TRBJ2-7,TGCAGCGTCGTAGGGCTAGCGGGAGTGTACGAGCAGTACTTC,CSVVGLAGVYEQYF
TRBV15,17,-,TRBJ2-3,TGTGCCACCAGCAGAGAGTCTGTGGTGAGAAGCACAGATACGCAGTATTTT,CATSRESVVRSTDTQYF
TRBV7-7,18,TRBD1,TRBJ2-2,TGTGCCAGCAGCTTAGAATTGGAGCGGACAGGGAGCACCGGGGAGCTGTTTTTT,CASSLELERTGSTGELFF
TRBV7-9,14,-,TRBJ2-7,TGTGCCAGCAGCTTAGAGGGGGAACACTACGAGCAGTACTTC,CASSLEGEHYEQYF
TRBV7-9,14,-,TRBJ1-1,TGTGCCAGCAGCCGCCCAGGGGATGGCCCTGAAGCTTTCTTT,CASSRPGDGPEAFF
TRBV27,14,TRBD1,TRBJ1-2,TGTGCCAGCAGTTTAGTCGGGACAGGGTATGGCTACACCTTC,CASSLVGTGYGYTF
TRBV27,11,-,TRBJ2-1,TGTGCCAGCATGACGGCAGGCGTGCAGTTCTTC,CASMTAGVQFF
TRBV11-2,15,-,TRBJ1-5,TGTGCCAGCAGCTTAGATCTCACAGTGGGCCAGCCCCAGCATTTT,CASSLDLTVGQPQHF
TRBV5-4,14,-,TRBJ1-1,TGTGCCAGCAGCCCGGGACTCGGGAACACTGAAGCTTTCTTT,CASSPGLGNTEAFF
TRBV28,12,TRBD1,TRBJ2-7,TGTGCCTCCGGGACAGACCTCTACGAGCAGTACTTC,CASGTDLYEQYF
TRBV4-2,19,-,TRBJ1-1,TGTGCCAGCACCCACCCCGCCGGCACCCAGGAGTCAATGAACACTGAAGCTTTCTTT,CASTHPAGTQESMNTEAFF
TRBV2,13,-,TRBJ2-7,TGTGCCAGCAGTGACCCAGCTGCCTACGAGCAGTACTTC,CASSDPAAYEQYF